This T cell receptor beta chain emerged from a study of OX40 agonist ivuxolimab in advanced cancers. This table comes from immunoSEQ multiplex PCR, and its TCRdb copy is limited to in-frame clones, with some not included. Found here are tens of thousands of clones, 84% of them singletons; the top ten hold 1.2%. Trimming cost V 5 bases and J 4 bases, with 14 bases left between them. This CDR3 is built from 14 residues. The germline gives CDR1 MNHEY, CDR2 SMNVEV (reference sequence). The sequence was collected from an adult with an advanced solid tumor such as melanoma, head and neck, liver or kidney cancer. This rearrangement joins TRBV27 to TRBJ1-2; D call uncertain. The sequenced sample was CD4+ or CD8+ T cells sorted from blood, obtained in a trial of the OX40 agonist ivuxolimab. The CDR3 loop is CASSVGPGVYGYTF. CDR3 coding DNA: TGTGCCAGCAGTGTGGGCCCGGGAGTCTATGGCTACACCTTC.